This TCR beta chain was retrieved from a study of CD8+CD57+ T cells in acquired aplastic anemia. Looking at the study overall: Mean DNA quantity obtained from sorted CD4+ and CD8+ cells was approximately 3 ug. Findings and caveats of the study: A significant difference in CD8+ Simpson's diversity between patients and controls was not found.

Investigators profiled TCR beta VDJ and CDR3 from genomic DNA template. TCRdb re-analysed the reads in MiXCR, keeping a single row per CDR3 protein. Of 80,000 to 100,000 distinct CDR3 sequences listed, around 68% were seen once; the top ten hold 65%. Trimming removed 6 bases at V and 4 bases at J, with 12 bases between. The CDR3 extends over 13 amino acids. From germline, CDR1 is SQVTM and CDR2 ANQGSEA. A word on this clonotype: Its target is unknown.

CD8+CD57+ cell expansion had been shown by flow cytometry in patients chosen for sequencing. This chain links TRBV29-1 with TRBJ1-4; D perhaps matches TRBD1 (6 bases). This TCR was recovered from a human donor with aplastic anemia. Sequencing was performed on sorted CD4+, CD8+, or CD8+CD57+ T cells (not recorded which) from PBMCs. The CDR3, as DNA: TGCAGCGTCAAGACAGGTGGTAATGAAAAACTGTTTTTT. It is translated as CSVKTGGNEKLFF.